Below, one T cell receptor beta chain is given with its context. This clonotype was observed many times. Its antigen is not yet known. Nothing much larger sits one base from this clone, and base qualities are not available. This specimen's time point label, per the study, means: patch test 2, 6 weeks after DPC sensitization. What this sample's treatment or condition label stands for: therapeutic diphenylcyclopropenone sensitization with weekly scalp DPC. At every patch-test visit, the blood draw took place before the patch test was put on. Patients were considered eligible if aged 18 to 70, diagnosed with alopecia and deemed suitable for DPC therapy, and patients were excluded if pregnant. Total RNA was extracted from unfractionated whole blood collected in Tempus Blood RNA tubes. Receptor libraries were prepared by RACE. The reads were generated on a NextSeq 500. Library preparation attached unique molecular identifiers to individual cDNA molecules for quantitative, reproducible TCR counting. Both TCR alpha and TCR beta chains were sequenced from each blood RNA sample. The source study handled its data this way. A median of roughly 98,000 TCRs per sample was observed, with a range of about 23,224 to 700,000. The Decombinator software suite was used to annotate the V, J and CDR3 of the TCR reads. For the PS versus PT1 abundance plots, all samples were subsampled to the same number of TCRs (28,000). TCRs were defined as expanded if absent before sensitization and observed at least eight times at the 2-week time point. The public reads were reanalyzed by TCRdb: fastp trimming at Q25, MiXCR alignment, in-frame beta chains only. Each CDR3 protein appears once, grouped with its most common genes and DNA. TCRdb, not the original authors, processed these V and J calls. The sample table shows hundreds of thousands of distinct CDR3 sequences, and 6% to 7% are seen once. The top ten clonotypes cover under 7% of the sample.

The germline V gene provides CDR1 SGHRS and CDR2 YFSETQ. The junction shows trimming of 3 bases on V and 8 bases on J, and the gene matches do not reach 9 bases of it. The CDR3 spans 14 residues, from the cysteine through the phenylalanine. The only DNA kept is the CDR3, 42 bases in frame from the first base. The sample comes from a study of human T cells and chemical hapten exposure (dated by TCRdb to about 2021). Regarding the research as a whole: For sensitization, 2% DPC in acetone was applied to a roughly 2 cm by roughly 2 cm area of upper inner arm skin. Weekly therapeutic DPC doses were additionally applied to the scalp of patients throughout the roughly 25-week study period. Patch tests used Finn chambers with 0.01% DPC on the upper back, scored after 6 days by International Contact Dermatitis Research Group standards. The patient cohort, mostly female, included alopecia areata with under or over 50% scalp involvement, alopecia totalis and alopecia universalis. Libraries were pooled for sequencing, and variation in per-sample TCR yields was attributed mainly to small differences in library volumes within the pool. In alopecia patients, the study followed how the peripheral blood TCR repertoire changed in vivo over primary and secondary sensitization to diphenylcyclopropenone (DPC), a hapten. Blood samples were taken from patients before sensitization (week 0) and then at 2, 6 and about 24 weeks after DPC sensitization. Approximately 30 alopecia patients provided blood for TCR sequencing at one to four time points (pre-sensitization, 2, 6 and 24 weeks). What the authors observed across the whole study: Alopecia, a presumed autoimmune disease, was present in all patients, so the immune response of the patients might differ from that of healthy individuals. DPC sensitization did not change the number of TCRs with a frequency above 1 in 1000, and there was no evidence of changes in global repertoire structure. Expanded TCRs formed significantly more large CDR3 similarity clusters than pre-sensitization or healthy control sets, consistent with antigen-driven responses. After repeated subsampling, the strength of the expansion versus patch-test correlation and the threshold at which it became significant changed. Patch test score was positively correlated with the number of PT1 expanded TCRs, with significance at thresholds 8, 16 and 32 but not at 4.

The TCR originated in a woman aged 18 to 35 with alopecia areata. Some clones in this sample may be carry-over from other donors' samples. The sequences come from whole blood, collected in connection with sensitization to the hapten diphenylcyclopropenone (DPC). The chain links TRBV5-1 with TRBJ1-2; 8 bases in between match TRBD1. The CDR3 corresponds to CASSWGQESQGYTF. The DNA is as follows: TGCGCCAGCAGCTGGGGACAGGAATCGCAAGGCTACACCTTC.